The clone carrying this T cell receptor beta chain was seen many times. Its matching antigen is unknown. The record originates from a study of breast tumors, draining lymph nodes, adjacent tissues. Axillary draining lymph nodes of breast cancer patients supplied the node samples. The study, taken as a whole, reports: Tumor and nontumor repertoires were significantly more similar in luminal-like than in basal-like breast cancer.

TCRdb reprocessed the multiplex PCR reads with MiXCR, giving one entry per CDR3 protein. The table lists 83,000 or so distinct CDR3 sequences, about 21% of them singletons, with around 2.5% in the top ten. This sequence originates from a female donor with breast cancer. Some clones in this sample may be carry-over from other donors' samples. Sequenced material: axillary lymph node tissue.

In nucleotides, the CDR3 is TGTGCCAGCAGTGGTGGACAGGGGGGCGCCTACGAGCAGTACTTC. This codes for CASSGGQGGAYEQYF. The V call is TRBV2, the J call TRBJ2-7; 10 bases match TRBD1. The CDR3 runs to 15 residues. Per germline, CDR1 SNHLY and CDR2 FYNNEI. V was clipped by 4 bases and J by 2 bases; unmatched bases: 5.